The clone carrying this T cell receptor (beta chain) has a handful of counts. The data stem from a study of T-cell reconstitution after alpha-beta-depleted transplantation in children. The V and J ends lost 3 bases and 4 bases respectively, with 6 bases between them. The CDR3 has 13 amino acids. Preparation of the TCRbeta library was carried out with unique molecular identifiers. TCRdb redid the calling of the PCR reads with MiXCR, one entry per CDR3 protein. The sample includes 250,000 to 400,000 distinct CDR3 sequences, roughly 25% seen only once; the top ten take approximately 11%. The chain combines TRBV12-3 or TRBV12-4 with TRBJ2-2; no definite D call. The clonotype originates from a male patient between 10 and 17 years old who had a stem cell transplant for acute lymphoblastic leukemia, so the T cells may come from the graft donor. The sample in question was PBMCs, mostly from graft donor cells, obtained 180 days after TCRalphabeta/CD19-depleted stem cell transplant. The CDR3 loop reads CASSFWGTGELFF. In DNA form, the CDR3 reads TGTGCCAGCAGTTTCTGGGGCACCGGGGAGCTGTTTTTT.